A single sample gave rise to the 11 T cell receptor beta chains below, sequenced in a study of shared clonotypes between healthy human individuals. Naive CD8 cells lacked CD45RO, underwent positive selection for CCR7 and left out terminally differentiated effector memory CD45RA+ cells. The repertoire was sequenced with immunoSEQ multiplex PCR; TCRdb's copy has only in-frame clones and lacks some. The table has approximately 2,000,000 clones, 93% seen once. Sequencing was done on a sample of naive CD8+ T cells from PBMCs. Receptors originate from a man between 18 and 29 years old in good health. Some clones in this sample may be carry-over from other donors' samples.

There are a few counts of this clone. At one end the junction does not follow the germline gene, possibly because of a read error. This rearrangement joins TRBV28 to TRBJ1-2; D is possibly TRBD1 (5 bases). Germline CDR1 MDHEN, CDR2 SYDVKM. The CDR3 sequence is 11 residues long. DNA for the CDR3: TGTGCCAGCAGCTTCACGGGACGGTCCAACTTC. This translates into CASSFTGRSNF.

V is TRBV7-3 and J is TRBJ2-1; TRBD1 matches 9 bases. The CDR3 extends over 16 amino acids. After removal of 5 bases from V and 7 bases from J, the junction contained 12 bases not matched to a gene. CDR1 SGHTA and CDR2 FQGTGA come from the germline V gene. The CDR3 sequence: CASSPLDRGLSNEQFF. Written as DNA, the CDR3 is TGTGCCAGCAGCCCCTTGGACAGGGGCCTTTCAAATGAGCAGTTCTTC.

This chain joins TRBV5-8 and TRBJ2-1; 7 bases match TRBD1. V lost 0 bases to trimming and J lost 0 bases; unmatched junction nucleotides: 6. The CDR3 runs 17 residues. In germline, CDR1 is SGHTS, CDR2 YDEGEE. The CDR3 reads CASSLGGQTSSYNEQFF. The CDR3 bases are TGTGCCAGCAGCTTGGGGGGACAGACGAGCTCCTACAATGAGCAGTTCTTC.

The V gene is TRBV9, the J gene TRBJ1-2, with D unclear. Germline V gives CDR1 SGDLS, CDR2 YYNGEE. The CDR3 runs 15 residues. The germline V and J ends were trimmed by 1 base and 8 bases, with 18 bases remaining between them. The DNA of the CDR3 is TGTGCCAGCAGCGTAACCTCGGGTACGGGAGAGGGCTACACCTTC. It encodes CASSVTSGTGEGYTF.

The chain carries TRBV27 and TRBJ2-6; TRBD1 matches at 8 bases. Germline V gene data show CDR1 as MNHEY and CDR2 as SMNVEV (reference sequence). Trimming cost V 4 bases and J 2 bases; bases outside gene matches: 7. The CDR3 has 17 residues. The CDR3 spells CASSSTQGATGANVLTF. Here the CDR3 DNA reads TGTGCCAGCAGTTCGACCCAGGGGGCAACTGGGGCCAACGTCCTGACTTTC. Drawing the rest from reference TRBV27 and TRBJ2-6, the complete variable domain is EAQVTQNPRYLITVTGKKLTVTCSQNMNHEYMSWYRQDPGLGLRQIYYSMNVEVTDKGDVPEGYKVSRKEKRNFPLILESPSPNQTSLYFCASSSTQGATGANVLTFGAGSRLTVL.

V is TRBV11-1 and J is TRBJ2-7, with D hard to call. This CDR3 is 14 amino acids long. The germline V gene encodes CDR1 SGHAT and CDR2 FQDESV (reference sequence). V was clipped by 5 bases and J by 0 bases, with 11 bases between them. CDR3 region: CASSTRTSSYEQYF. CDR3 nucleotides: TGTGCCAGCAGCACCAGGACCAGCTCCTACGAGCAGTACTTC. The entire variable domain, with the rest obtained from reference TRBV11-1 and TRBJ2-7, is as follows: EAEVAQSPRYKITEKSQAVAFWCDPISGHATLYWYRQILGQGPELLVQFQDESVVDDSQLPKDRFSAERLKGVDSTLKIQPAELGDSAMYLCASSTRTSSYEQYFGPGTRLTVT.

This sequence joins TRBV6-6 and TRBJ1-1; no definite D call. V lost 0 bases, J lost 8 bases, and 10 bases lay in between. The CDR3 runs to 13 residues. Germline CDR1 MNHNY, CDR2 SVGAGI (reference sequence). CDR3 region: CASSYSELAEAFF. The DNA of the CDR3 is TGTGCCAGCAGTTACTCAGAGCTAGCCGAAGCTTTCTTT.

The chain combines TRBV5-8 with TRBJ2-1, with 7 bases matching TRBD1. Per the germline V gene, CDR1 is SGHTS and CDR2 is YDEGEE. Trimming cost V 0 bases and J 4 bases; bases outside gene matches: 1. This CDR3 has 14 amino acids. CDR3: CASSLGQGYNEQFF. Written as DNA, the CDR3 is TGTGCCAGCAGCTTGGGACAGGGTTACAATGAGCAGTTCTTC.

The chain employs TRBV5-6 and TRBJ1-1, with D perhaps matching TRBD1 (6 bases). Germline assignment: CDR1 SGHDT and CDR2 YYEEEE. The CDR3 runs to 17 residues. Trimming took off 4 bases at V and 0 bases at J, with 19 bases between the two ends. The chain's CDR3 is CASSPGGALPMNTEAFF. The CDR3 nucleotides are TGTGCCAGCAGCCCCGGGGGGGCCCTACCTATGAACACTGAAGCTTTCTTT.

The chain carries TRBV4-3 and TRBJ2-1; no reliable D call. This CDR3 spans 18 amino acids. Germline CDR1 is LGHNA and CDR2 is YSLEER. The V and J ends lost 4 bases and 0 bases respectively, with 19 bases between them. CDR3 loop: CASSPTLGRASSYNEQFF. The CDR3 nucleotides read TGCGCCAGCAGCCCAACCCTCGGACGGGCTAGCTCCTACAATGAGCAGTTCTTC.

The rearrangement links TRBV28 to TRBJ2-5; possible D gene TRBD2, 5 bases. V lost 7 bases to trimming and J lost 5 bases, with 11 bases between them. From germline, CDR1 is MDHEN and CDR2 SYDVKM. There are 12 residues in the CDR3. The CDR3, as DNA: TGTGCCAGCATGGAGGTAGTGGAGACCCAGTACTTC. It encodes CASMEVVETQYF.